A single sample gave rise to the 7 T cell receptor beta chains below, sequenced in a study of shared clonotypes between healthy human individuals. Profiled with immunoSEQ multiplex PCR; TCRdb holds only in-frame clones, not every one. The data hold about 2.4 million clones, with under 95% observed a single time. The material sequenced was naive CD4+ T cells from PBMCs. Subset described: CD45RA+ positively selected. Receptors were obtained from a man aged 18-30 years in good health. Some clones in this sample may be carry-over from other donors' samples.

The V gene is TRBV5-1, the J gene TRBJ2-2, with D possibly TRBD2 on 6 matching bases. V dropped 5 bases and J dropped 4 bases, with 12 bases sitting between them. The germline gives CDR1 SGHRS, CDR2 YFSETQ. The CDR3 runs 14 residues. The CDR3 sequence: CASRDGRGTGELFF. In nucleotides, the CDR3 is TGCGCCAGCAGAGACGGGAGAGGCACCGGGGAGCTGTTTTTT.

The rearrangement uses TRBV6-6 and TRBJ2-5; TRBD2 might be the D (6 bases). CDR3 length equals 12 residues. Trimming took off 8 bases at V and 4 bases at J, with 11 bases between the two ends. Looked up from germline, CDR1 is MNHNY and CDR2 is SVGAGI (reference sequence). CDR3 protein: CASGGLGETQYF. The CDR3 nucleotides are TGTGCCAGCGGGGGACTGGGAGAGACCCAGTACTTC.

In DNA form, the CDR3 reads TGTGCCAGCGCCGGGACTAGCGGCTACGAGCAGTACTTC. This sequence encodes CASAGTSGYEQYF. The genes are TRBV11-2 and TRBJ2-7; TRBD2 agrees at 11 bases. Trimming took 8 bases from V and 3 from J; bases not matched to a gene: 3. The CDR3 has 13 residues. From germline, CDR1 is SGHAT and CDR2 FQNNGV.

The rearrangement links TRBV27 to TRBJ2-4; 12 nucleotides align to TRBD2. The CDR3 is 17 amino acids. Unmatched junction bases numbered 6, after V lost 5 bases and J lost 1 base. The V gene's germline CDR1 is MNHEY and CDR2 SMNVEV (reference sequence). The CDR3 DNA reads as TGTGCCAGCAGTCCGCTAGCGGGAGGGCAGGCCAAAAACATTCAGTACTTC. This encodes CASSPLAGGQAKNIQYF.

The chain has TRBV30 and TRBJ1-4; D call uncertain. Germline V CDR1 and CDR2: GTSNPN, SVGIG (reference sequence). The V and J ends lost 0 bases and 5 bases respectively, with 10 bases between them. This CDR3 has 14 residues. The CDR3 is CAWSVVSQNEKLFF. The CDR3 nucleotides are TGTGCCTGGAGTGTTGTCAGCCAAAATGAAAAACTGTTTTTT.

The rearrangement links TRBV25-1 to TRBJ2-5; 9 bases line up with TRBD1. This CDR3 comprises 18 residues. The germline V gene encodes CDR1 MGHDK and CDR2 SYGVNS. J lost 1 base, V lost 7 bases, and 16 bases had no gene match. In DNA, the CDR3 is TGTGCCAGCATAGCGGTGCCAGGACAGGGGCGAACCCAAGAGACCCAGTACTTC. As protein: CASIAVPGQGRTQETQYF.

The rearrangement uses TRBV28 and TRBJ2-2, with 7 bases matching TRBD1. Trimming took 8 bases from V and 7 from J; bases not matched to a gene: 7. The CDR3 is 13 residues long. Germline CDR1 is MDHEN and CDR2 is SYDVKM. The DNA for the CDR3 is TGTGCCAGCCGCCGACAGGGCTTCGGGGAGCTGTTTTTT. Translating it yields CASRRQGFGELFF.